This is a list of T cell receptor beta chains from one sample in a study of T cells in localized non-small cell lung cancer. Libraries were prepared by immunoSEQ multiplex PCR; TCRdb keeps only in-frame clonotypes and omits some of them. The sample shows about 70,000 clones, around 85% of them seen only once. The sequencing used peripheral blood, collected before any cancer treatment. The receptors originated from a male donor at least 60 years old with stage III squamous cell lung carcinoma. Both conserved end residues are part of each CDR3. Fields, in order: V gene, D gene, J gene, clone size, CDR3 protein, CDR3 DNA. A D gene is named only where the DNA matches it firmly. Clone size is not always given. Where it is, it says once, few, many or a class for expanded clones.

>TRBV9|-|TRBJ2-3|-
CASSVEGGGRRSTDTQYF
TGTGCCAGCAGCGTAGAGGGTGGAGGGCGGCGGAGCACAGATACGCAGTATTTT
>TRBV10-2|TRBD2|TRBJ2-5|-
CASSVLAGAQETQYF
TGCGCCAGCAGTGTACTAGCGGGGGCCCAAGAGACCCAGTACTTC
>TRBV27|TRBD2|TRBJ2-4|-
CASSLSPGGAKNIQYF
TGTGCCAGCAGTTTATCGCCGGGGGGAGCCAAAAACATTCAGTACTTC
>TRBV7-6|TRBD1|TRBJ2-7|once
CASSLGIRDRETYEQYF
TGTGCCAGCAGCTTAGGAATAAGGGACAGGGAGACCTACGAGCAGTACTTC
>TRBV7-3|TRBD2|TRBJ2-3|-
CASSPRGGLDTQYF
TGTGCCAGCAGCCCGCGGGGGGGCTTAGATACGCAGTATTTT
>TRBV29-1|-|TRBJ1-2|-
CSVESPGNYGYTF
TGCAGCGTTGAGTCGCCGGGAAACTATGGCTACACCTTC
>TRBV6-1|-|TRBJ2-3|-
CASSLEDTQYF
TGTGCCAGCAGTCTAGAGGATACGCAGTATTTT
>TRBV7-2|TRBD2|TRBJ2-5|-
CASSSLAGGGYQETQYF
TGTGCCAGCAGCTCCCTCGCCGGCGGGGGGTACCAAGAGACCCAGTACTTC
>TRBV5-4|-|TRBJ1-5|-
CASSLQEWGNQPQHF
TGTGCCAGCAGCTTACAGGAGTGGGGCAATCAGCCCCAGCATTTT
>TRBV4-1|TRBD1|TRBJ1-2|-
CASSRDITGGGYGYTF
TGCGCCAGCAGCCGCGATATTACAGGGGGCGGGTATGGCTACACCTTC
>TRBV2|-|TRBJ1-2|-
CASSRVGGYGYTF
TGTGCCAGCAGTAGGGTGGGGGGCTATGGCTACACCTTC
>TRBV11-1|TRBD1|TRBJ1-2|few
CASSSTGGYGYTF
TGTGCCAGCAGCTCGACAGGGGGATATGGCTACACCTTC
>TRBV7-8|-|TRBJ1-2|-
CASSRSPRGGYGYTF
TGTGCCAGCAGCCGGTCCCCCAGGGGAGGCTATGGCTACACCTTC
>TRBV9|-|TRBJ2-7|-
CASSRDLGWEQYF
TGTGCCAGCAGCCGGGACCTGGGTTGGGAGCAGTACTTC
>TRBV4-3|-|TRBJ2-3|-
CASSQGNRAKYF
TGCGCCAGCAGCCAAGGTAACAGGGCGAAGTATTTT
>TRBV7-2|-|TRBJ2-4|-
CASSPRLGTKNIQYF
TGTGCCAGCAGCCCCCGTCTGGGTACCAAAAACATTCAGTACTTC
>TRBV5-6|-|TRBJ1-5|-
CASSLTGAQNQPQHF
TGTGCCAGCAGCTTGACTGGGGCCCAGAATCAGCCCCAGCATTTT
>TRBV15|TRBD2|TRBJ2-2|few
CATTREGMDTGELFF
TGTGCCACCACCAGGGAGGGGATGGACACCGGGGAGCTGTTTTTT
>TRBV7-9|-|TRBJ1-6|-
CASSLGAESPLHF
TGTGCCAGCAGCTTGGGGGCGGAATCACCCCTCCACTTT
>TRBV6-1|-|TRBJ1-6|few
CASRDLGPGAPLHF
TGTGCCAGCAGGGACTTGGGCCCAGGGGCACCCCTCCACTTT
>TRBV6-5|-|TRBJ2-1|-
CAGTPPGGSYNEQFF
TGTGCCGGCACCCCCCCCGGGGGATCCTACAATGAGCAGTTCTTC
>TRBV6-5|TRBD2|TRBJ2-7|-
CASSVAGGFYEQYF
TGTGCCAGCAGTGTAGCGGGGGGGTTCTACGAGCAGTACTTC
>TRBV2|-|TRBJ2-5|-
CASLRGNQETQYF
TGTGCCAGCTTAAGGGGGAACCAAGAGACCCAGTACTTC
>TRBV6-6|-|TRBJ1-1|-
CASRGTLRGNTEAFF
TGTGCCAGCAGGGGGACACTGCGGGGGAACACTGAAGCTTTCTTT
>TRBV28|TRBD1|TRBJ2-2|-
CASSFWGQGTYTGELFF
TGTGCCAGCAGTTTTTGGGGACAGGGGACCTACACCGGGGAGCTGTTTTTT
>TRBV19|-|TRBJ1-6|-
CASSLWDSPLHF
TGTGCCAGTAGCCTTTGGGATTCACCCCTCCACTTT
>TRBV29-1|-|TRBJ2-7|-
CSVAGGDSYEQYF
TGCAGCGTTGCCGGGGGCGATTCCTACGAGCAGTACTTC
>TRBV5-1|TRBD2|TRBJ2-1|-
CASSVGREREQFF
TGCGCCAGCAGCGTTGGTAGGGAGCGGGAACAGTTCTTC
>TRBV1|-|TRBJ1-4|-
CTSSQDMIPTF
TGCACCAGCAGCCAAGATATGATCCCGACTTTC
>TRBV12-5|-|TRBJ2-5|once
CASGLGQGLGETQYF
TGTGCTAGTGGTTTGGGGCAGGGCTTGGGGGAGACCCAGTACTTC
>TRBV2|TRBD2|TRBJ2-3|-
CASMGLAAVDTQYF
TGTGCCAGCATGGGTCTAGCGGCTGTAGATACGCAGTATTTT
>TRBV7-9|-|TRBJ1-5|-
CASSLGEYSNQPQHF
TGTGCCAGCAGCTTGGGCGAGTATAGCAATCAGCCCCAGCATTTT
>TRBV5-1|-|TRBJ1-2|few
CASSLAEGAYTF
TGCGCCAGCAGCTTGGCCGAAGGGGCATACACCTTC
>TRBV23-1|-|TRBJ2-2|-
CASSQSRGAHTGELFF
TGCGCCAGCAGTCAATCACGAGGGGCCCACACCGGGGAGCTGTTTTTT
>TRBV4-2|-|TRBJ2-5|-
CASGPGLQETQYF
TGTGCCAGCGGGCCGGGACTGCAAGAGACCCAGTACTTC
>TRBV6-6|-|TRBJ1-1|-
CASTPVTNTEAFF
TGTGCCAGCACTCCAGTAACTAACACTGAAGCTTTCTTT
>TRBV28|TRBD2|TRBJ2-1|-
CASRKAGGRYNEQFF
TGTGCCAGCAGAAAAGCGGGGGGCCGCTACAATGAGCAGTTCTTC
>TRBV28|-|TRBJ1-1|-
CASSLQHTEAFF
TGTGCCAGCAGTTTACAGCACACTGAAGCTTTCTTT
>TRBV2|TRBD2|TRBJ2-3|-
CASSGTSGGGDTQYF
TGTGCCAGCAGTGGGACTAGCGGGGGGGGAGATACGCAGTATTTT
>TRBV9|TRBD2|TRBJ2-5|-
CASSVSGGVWETQYF
TGTGCCAGCAGCGTTAGCGGGGGGGTGTGGGAGACCCAGTACTTC
>TRBV30|TRBD1|TRBJ1-3|-
CAWSAGTGVFKSSGNTIYF
TGTGCCTGGAGTGCCGGGACAGGGGTTTTTAAAAGCTCTGGAAACACCATATATTTT
>TRBV9|TRBD1|TRBJ1-2|-
CASMRGDSIPYGYTF
TGTGCCAGCATGCGAGGGGACAGTATCCCCTATGGCTACACCTTC
>TRBV7-9|-|TRBJ1-5|once
CASSLGGNNQPQHF
TGTGCCAGCAGCTTAGGAGGGAACAATCAGCCCCAGCATTTT
>TRBV9|TRBD2|TRBJ2-3|-
CASSVAASGGSTDTQYF
TGTGCCAGCAGCGTAGCGGCTAGCGGGGGTAGCACAGATACGCAGTATTTT
>TRBV19|-|TRBJ1-6|-
CASSYAGANSPLHF
TGTGCCAGTAGTTATGCAGGAGCAAATTCACCCCTCCACTTT
>TRBV11-1|TRBD1|TRBJ1-1|few
CASSPTGTHEAFF
TGTGCCAGCAGCCCGACAGGGACTCATGAAGCTTTCTTT
>TRBV4-1|TRBD2|TRBJ2-2|-
CASSQGGLAGVGTGELFF
TGCGCCAGCAGCCAAGGAGGACTAGCGGGGGTTGGCACCGGGGAGCTGTTTTTT
>TRBV15|TRBD2|TRBJ2-3|-
CATGLAGFDTQYF
TGTGCCACCGGACTAGCGGGGTTTGATACGCAGTATTTT
>TRBV6-1|-|TRBJ1-1|-
CASTLGEGTEAFF
TGTGCCAGCACCCTGGGAGAGGGCACTGAAGCTTTCTTT
>TRBV6-4|TRBD2|TRBJ2-3|-
CASSLTSQAGGPKNTDTQYF
TGTGCCAGCAGTCTCACCTCGCAAGCGGGGGGGCCAAAAAACACAGATACGCAGTATTTT
>TRBV7-7|TRBD1|TRBJ1-5|-
CASSLATGGNQPQHF
TGTGCTAGCAGCTTAGCGACAGGGGGCAATCAGCCCCAGCATTTT
>TRBV7-9|-|TRBJ2-5|-
CASSLILTSQETQYF
TGTGCCAGCAGCTTAATCCTGACGAGCCAAGAGACCCAGTACTTC
>TRBV19|-|TRBJ1-6|-
CASSLADGPNSPLHF
TGTGCCAGTAGTCTCGCAGATGGTCCGAATTCACCCCTCCACTTT
>TRBV7-8|-|TRBJ1-6|few
CASSLARDTPLHF
TGTGCCAGCAGCTTAGCGAGGGATACACCCCTCCACTTT